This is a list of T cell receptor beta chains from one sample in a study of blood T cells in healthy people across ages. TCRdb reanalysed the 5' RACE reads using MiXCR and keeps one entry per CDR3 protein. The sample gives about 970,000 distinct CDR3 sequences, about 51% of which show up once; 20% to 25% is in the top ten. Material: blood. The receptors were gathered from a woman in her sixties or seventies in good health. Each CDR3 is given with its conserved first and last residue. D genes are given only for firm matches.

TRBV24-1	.	CATTAAYGETQYF
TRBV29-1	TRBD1	CSVEAGQGIADTQYF
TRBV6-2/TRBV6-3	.	CASSGKGRVSYEQYF
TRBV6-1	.	CASSDMAGRGTDTQYF
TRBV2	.	CASSEDTHYGYTF
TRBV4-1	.	CASSSRAGDVLTF
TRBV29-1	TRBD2	CSVAGTSGSTDTQYF
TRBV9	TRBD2	CASSVGLAGEGEQFF
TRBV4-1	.	CASSQDWGLSSYEQYF
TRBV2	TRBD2	CASRGGYQQYF
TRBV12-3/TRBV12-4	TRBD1	CASSRGGQGYEQYF
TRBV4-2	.	CASSQDLVRNQPQHF
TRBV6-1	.	CASRVTYEQYF
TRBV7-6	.	CASSPRGADKADDNEQFF
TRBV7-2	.	CASSNRQQDTGELFF
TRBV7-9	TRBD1	CASSSSTGTGGEQYF
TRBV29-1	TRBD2	CSVVSPMLAGTLQETQYF
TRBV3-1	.	CASSQGSGPYEQYF
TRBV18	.	CASSPRVVATDTQYF
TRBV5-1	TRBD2	CASSLDGTSGTRWEQYF
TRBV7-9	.	CASSMASPRPSGANVLTF
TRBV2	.	CASSEGTFPAGRGFWEQYF
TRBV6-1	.	CASSETPGSPSGQYF
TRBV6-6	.	CASSYSTSGDIQYF
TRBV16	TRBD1	CASSPLDGTGVLDTQYF
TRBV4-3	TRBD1	CASSQDMGQRTSQFF
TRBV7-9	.	CAIGETPGTDTQYF
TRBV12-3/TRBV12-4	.	CASSLAASPDEQYF
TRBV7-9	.	CASSFFGSITGAFF
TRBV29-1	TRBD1	CSVDVQGAAWGSTDTQYF
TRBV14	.	CASSQWYEQYF
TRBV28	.	CASSLWGWERDDSNSPLHF
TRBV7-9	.	CASRRGGENTEAFF
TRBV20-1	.	CSARLTGLLGSQYF
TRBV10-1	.	CASSESRSQYF
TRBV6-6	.	CASSHATDTQYF
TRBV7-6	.	CASSLDGDREQYF
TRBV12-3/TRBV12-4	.	CASSLGPSDQPQHF
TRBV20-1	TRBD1	CSAHGREGQNYEQYF
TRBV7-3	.	CASSLHGGPYEQYF
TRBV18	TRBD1	CASSPLGDRGYSTYEQYF
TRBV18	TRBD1	CASSPAGTGYEQYF
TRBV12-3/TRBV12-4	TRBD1	CASSFGQGRETIQYF
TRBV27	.	CASSVRVGPNEQFF
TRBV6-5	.	CASSYSIMVREQYF
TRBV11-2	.	CASSAWGLYEQYF
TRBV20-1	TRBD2	CSARDGSSGSSYNEQYF
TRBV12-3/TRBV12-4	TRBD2	CASSRLAGAPGYNEQYF
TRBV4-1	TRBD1	CASSQGTGLYEKLFF
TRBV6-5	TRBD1	CASRTGQGRNQPQHF
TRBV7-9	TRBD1	CASSFLRQGGEKLFF
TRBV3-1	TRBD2	CASSRRLADQGEQYF
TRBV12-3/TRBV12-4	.	CASSFLETQYF
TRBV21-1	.	CARSAGTSYEQYF
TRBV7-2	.	CASSFLGSPTDTQYF
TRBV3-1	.	CASSQGPVGDTQYF
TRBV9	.	CASSVRPWGNTDTQYF
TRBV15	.	CATSRARVINEKLFF